This TCR beta chain was recorded in a study of blood T cell repertoires in COVID-19. Study at large: From the United States, Italy and Spain came samples of acute and convalescent COVID-19. Sample material is recorded as cDNA or gDNA derived from T cells, B-cell-depleted T cells, or PBMCs.

All recovered Cohort 3 donors got two negative PCRs, got clearance, or saw symptom resolution. Germline CDR1 KGHSH, CDR2 LQKENI. This CDR3 is 14 amino acids long. The V and J ends lost 2 bases and 0 bases respectively, with 5 bases between them. Assay used: immunoSEQ multiplex PCR; TCRdb lists only in-frame clones, some missing. The sample holds 140,000 or so clones; approximately 80% are singletons and the top ten take roughly 6.2%. The source material was PBMCs or T cells enriched from blood (not recorded which). The TCR sequence derives from a woman between 35 and 50 years old who had recovered from COVID-19. This chain joins TRBV18 and TRBJ1-3; no clear D. The CDR3 sequence: CASSPGPSGNTIYF. CDR3 DNA sequence: TGTGCCAGCTCACCAGGCCCCTCTGGAAACACCATATATTTT. The full variable domain, its missing parts supplied by reference TRBV18 and TRBJ1-3, is NAGVMQNPRHLVRRRGQEARLRCSPMKGHSHVYWYRQLPEEGLKFMVYLQKENIIDESGMPKERFSAEFPKEGPSILRIQQVVRGDSAAYFCASSPGPSGNTIYFGEGSWLTVV.